The sequence of this T cell receptor beta chain was determined in a study of regulatory T cells in long-lasting Graves disease. The study's findings and limits: Newly diagnosed disease favored TRBV20-1 and TRBJ2-1 over persistent disease. Among persistent patients, a larger number of public clonotypes were shared (around 2,700) than among newly diagnosed patients (more than 850).

This clonotype was counted many times. Its specificity is unknown. In building TCR beta libraries, iRepertoire HTBI primers were used together with Arm-PCR of CDR3 regions. TCRdb re-derived calls from the multiplex PCR reads in MiXCR, one entry per CDR3 protein. The sample comprises some 490,000 distinct CDR3 sequences, approximately 12% of which are singletons, and roughly 9.3% rests with the top ten. As to time point: newly diagnosed GD, antithyroid drugs for less than 3 months. The TCR library was made from RNA extracted from PBMCs. J lost 8 bases, V lost 3 bases, and 5 bases had no gene match. This CDR3 contains 15 residues. Germline lookup yields CDR1 SGHRS and CDR2 YFSETQ. This same sample was also taken into another study, of T cells in Graves' hyperthyroidism and ophthalmopathy. That source adds: Exclusions: uncontrolled infection, other autoimmune disease, pregnancy, lactation. TCR CDR3 regions were first amplified by RT-PCR with HTBI primers.

The input for sequencing was peripheral blood mononuclear cells (PBMCs), taken at new diagnosis, from a patient treated with antithyroid drugs. V is TRBV5-1 and J is TRBJ1-4; TRBD1 agrees at 12 bases. The origin of this receptor is a woman in her 30s with Graves disease. This chain's CDR3 is CASSSGGTGGEKLFF. CDR3 DNA: TGCGCCAGCAGCTCGGGAGGGACAGGGGGCGAAAAACTGTTTTTT.